A selection of T cell receptor beta chains follows, all from one sample in a study of blood T cell repertoires in COVID-19. TCRdb's copy holds only in-frame clones and misses some; the assay was immunoSEQ multiplex PCR. The data contain 85,000 to 130,000 clones, roughly four fifths of them singletons. Sequencing was performed on peripheral blood. The receptors come from a woman aged 60 to 75 with acute or convalescent COVID-19. CDR3s include the opening cysteine and the closing phenylalanine or tryptophan. The D gene is left open where the match is weak. Not all rows give a size; the values are once, few, many and, for expanded clones, a class.

>TRBJ2-3|TRBV12-5|NA|NA
TGTGCTAGTGGTTCCCCTAGTGCCACAGATACGCAGTATTTT
CASGSPSATDTQYF
>TRBJ2-5|TRBV6-5|TRBD1|NA
TGTGCCAGCAGCCTGAGGACAGGGGACGAGACCCAGTACTTC
CASSLRTGDETQYF
>TRBJ2-3|TRBV19|NA|NA
TGTGCCAGTAGTGGCAGGACAGACACAGATACGCAGTATTTT
CASSGRTDTDTQYF
>TRBJ2-1|TRBV7-2|TRBD2|NA
TGTGCCAGCAGCTGGACTAGCGGGGGGGTTGGTGAGCAGTTCTTC
CASSWTSGGVGEQFF
>TRBJ2-7|TRBV6-4|NA|few
TGTGCCAGCAGCCTCCCGGGACTTCTCTACGAGCAGTACTTC
CASSLPGLLYEQYF
>TRBJ1-5|TRBV2|TRBD1|NA
TGTGCCAGCTCCGGACAGGTTAATCAGCCCCAGCATTTT
CASSGQVNQPQHF
>TRBJ2-2|TRBV5-1|NA|once
TGCGCCAGCAGCTTGGATGCGGGGCGCGGCACCGGGGAGCTGTTTTTT
CASSLDAGRGTGELFF
>TRBJ2-2|TRBV19|TRBD2|NA
TGTGCCAGTAGTATTACGGGGGGGCCGAGTACCGGGGAGCTGTTTTTT
CASSITGGPSTGELFF
>TRBJ1-3|TRBV3-1/TRBV3-2|TRBD1|NA
TGTGCCAGCAGCCCGGGACAGTTTTTCTCTGGAAACACCATATATTTT
CASSPGQFFSGNTIYF
>TRBJ1-1|TRBV12-3/TRBV12-4|NA|NA
TGTGCCAGCAGGTCACAGGGGAACACTGAAGCTTTCTTT
CASRSQGNTEAFF
>TRBJ2-7|TRBV3-1/TRBV3-2|NA|NA
TGTGCCAGCAGCCAAGAGGGCCGCGAGCAGTACTTC
CASSQEGREQYF
>TRBJ1-3|TRBV7-6|TRBD1|NA
TGTGCCAGCAGCTTATCCTCCGGGACAGGGGCCCCTTCTGGAAACACCATATATTTT
CASSLSSGTGAPSGNTIYF
>TRBJ2-4|TRBV25-1|TRBD1|NA
TGTGCCAGCAGTGCGGACAGGGGGGACAAAAACATTCAGTACTTC
CASSADRGDKNIQYF
>TRBJ1-5|TRBV12-3/TRBV12-4|NA|NA
TGTGCCAGCAGTTTATCAGTCTATCAGCCCCAGCATTTT
CASSLSVYQPQHF
>TRBJ1-2|TRBV30|NA|NA
TGTGCCTGGAGTGGGAGCAGGGCCTATGGCTACACCTTC
CAWSGSRAYGYTF
>TRBJ2-7|TRBV6-5|NA|NA
TGTGCCAGCAGTTATCCCGTGGCGGGCCGATCCTACGAGCAGTACTTC
CASSYPVAGRSYEQYF
>TRBJ2-6|TRBV18|TRBD1|NA
TGTGCCAGCTCACCACCTGGGACAGGGGGCGCTGGGGCCAACGTCCTGACTTTC
CASSPPGTGGAGANVLTF
>TRBJ2-7|TRBV2|NA|NA
TGTGCCAGCAGTGAGGCGGGGCAGAGGGACGAGCAGTACTTC
CASSEAGQRDEQYF
>TRBJ2-1|TRBV10-3|NA|NA
TGTGCCATCAGTGAACCGGGGGATGAGCAGTTCTTC
CAISEPGDEQFF
>TRBJ1-5|TRBV2|NA|NA
TGTGCCAGCAGTGAATCGGGGGTTCATCAGCCCCAGCATTTT
CASSESGVHQPQHF
>TRBJ2-2|TRBV28|TRBD1|NA
TGTGCCAGCAGTTCCCCCAGACAGGGGTCTTCCGGGGAGCTGTTTTTT
CASSSPRQGSSGELFF
>TRBJ1-5|TRBV5-5|NA|NA
TGTGCCAGCAGCTTGACGGGCAATCAGCCCCAGCATTTT
CASSLTGNQPQHF
>TRBJ2-5|TRBV4-2|TRBD2|NA
TGTGCCAGCAGCCAACTTGGACTAGGCGGCCAAGAGACCCAGTACTTC
CASSQLGLGGQETQYF
>TRBJ1-6|TRBV30|NA|NA
TGTGCCTGGGGCCGAGACAGGCCGAATTCACCCCTCCACTTT
CAWGRDRPNSPLHF
>TRBJ2-7|TRBV19|TRBD2|NA
TGTGCCAGTAGTATTGAGGGAGGGCCATCCTACGAGCAGTACTTC
CASSIEGGPSYEQYF
>TRBJ2-7|TRBV7-2|NA|once
TGTGCCAGCAGCCGCAGAGGAGAAAAGTTCTACGAGCAGTACTTC
CASSRRGEKFYEQYF
>TRBJ2-1|TRBV7-2|NA|NA
TGTGCCAGCGGGGGGAGCTCCTACAATGAGCAGTTCTTC
CASGGSSYNEQFF
>TRBJ1-6|TRBV18|NA|NA
TGTGCCAGCTCACCAATGGGGCTCGATAATTCACCCCTCCACTTT
CASSPMGLDNSPLHF
>TRBJ1-4|TRBV20-1|NA|NA
TGCAGTGCTCATACAGGGGAAAAACTGTTTTTT
CSAHTGEKLFF
>TRBJ2-1|TRBV19|TRBD1|NA
TGTGCCAGTAGTGTAACAGGGGAAAACCTAAATGAGCAGTTCTTC
CASSVTGENLNEQFF
>TRBJ1-2|TRBV25-1|NA|NA
TGTGCCAGCAGTGAAAGCGGCTCGGGTTTGTATGGCTACACCTTC
CASSESGSGLYGYTF
>TRBJ2-3|TRBV7-3|NA|few
TGTGCCAGCAGCCTCTTGGGGGCAGGAGACACAGATACGCAGTATTTT
CASSLLGAGDTDTQYF
>TRBJ2-3|TRBV7-8|NA|NA
TGTGCCAGCAGCCCCACTCTGGCGGGGGCTCACACAGATACGCAGTATTTT
CASSPTLAGAHTDTQYF
>TRBJ1-2|TRBV5-1|TRBD1|NA
TGCGCCAGCAGCGACAGGGGGGACCCCTATGGCTACACCTTC
CASSDRGDPYGYTF
>TRBJ1-2|TRBV4-1|NA|many
TGCGCCAGCAGCCAAGAATGGGCCCCCGGGGTTTATGGCTACACCTTC
CASSQEWAPGVYGYTF
>TRBJ1-5|TRBV18|TRBD1|NA
TGTGCCAGCTCGTCGGACAGGGGTGGTCAGCCCCAGCATTTT
CASSSDRGGQPQHF
>TRBJ1-1|TRBV11-3|NA|once
TGTGCCAGCAGCCCCAGACGGGACGGGGGGACTGAAGCTTTCTTT
CASSPRRDGGTEAFF
>TRBJ1-3|TRBV6-1|TRBD1|NA
TGTGCCAGCAGTGAGGCCAGGGGGAGAAACACCATATATTTT
CASSEARGRNTIYF
>TRBJ2-1|TRBV11-2|NA|NA
TGTGCCAGCAGCCTACTCGTGAATGCTAATGAGCAGTTCTTC
CASSLLVNANEQFF
>TRBJ1-1|TRBV9|NA|NA
TGTGCCAGCAGCGTAGCCCCCACAGTGAACACTGAAGCTTTCTTT
CASSVAPTVNTEAFF
>TRBJ1-1|TRBV19|NA|NA
TGTGCCAGTATTCCGCGGGGGGTGGGCACTGAAGCTTTCTTT
CASIPRGVGTEAFF
>TRBJ2-7|TRBV6-1|NA|NA
TGTGCCAGCAGTGACGGGGCCTACGAGCAGTACTTC
CASSDGAYEQYF
>TRBJ1-2|TRBV19|TRBD1|NA
TGTGCCAGTAGTATAGGATACAGGGGAGACTATGGCTACACCTTC
CASSIGYRGDYGYTF
>TRBJ2-5|TRBV19|NA|once
TGTGCCAGTAGTTATCAACAGGGTGGTCAAGAGACCCAGTACTTC
CASSYQQGGQETQYF
>TRBJ2-7|TRBV10-2|TRBD2|NA
TGCGCCAGCACGGACCCTCGTAGCGGGAGTGGGTACGAGCAGTACTTC
CASTDPRSGSGYEQYF
>TRBJ2-7|TRBV7-9|NA|many
TGTGCCAGCAGCTTTAGGGTAGGGGATTGGGAAAGTGGCTACGAGCAGTACTTC
CASSFRVGDWESGYEQYF
>TRBJ1-2|TRBV5-1|NA|NA
TGCGCCAGCAGCTTGGATGAGGGTCTAAGGTTGGGCTACACCTTC
CASSLDEGLRLGYTF
>TRBJ1-1|TRBV27|NA|NA
TGTGCCAGCCTCAATAGGAACACTGAAGCTTTCTTT
CASLNRNTEAFF
>TRBJ2-1|TRBV19|TRBD1|NA
TGTGCCAGTAGTTTAAACAGGGGTCAGGACAATGAGCAGTTCTTC
CASSLNRGQDNEQFF